The T cell receptor (beta chain) under discussion was sequenced for a study of Ad26.COV2.S vaccination and SARS-CoV-2 variants (dated by TCRdb to the early 2020s). Background on the whole study: TCRbeta repertoire sequencing was used to assess the specificity and breadth of SARS-CoV-2-reactive T cell receptors after Ad26.COV2.S vaccination. A total of some 30 samples were included in the TCR-sequenced set, comprising about 20 Ad26.COV2.S vaccine recipients, 5 placebo recipients and 8 SARS-CoV-2 convalescent individuals.

General findings and caveats noted by the study authors: After vaccination, substantial breadth of spike-specific CD8+ and CD4+ T cell responses was reported. Compared with placebo recipients, Ad26.COV2.S recipients showed higher spike-specific TCR breadth (P = 0.0014). Vaccine and placebo recipients had comparable non-spike TCR breadth, which fits with the vaccine containing only spike. The authors noted that total T cell responses may have been underestimated by the TCR breadth and depth analyses.

The immunoSEQ Assay was used to sequence TCRbeta CDR3 regions. After extraction, genomic DNA underwent amplification by bias-controlled multiplex PCR, followed by high-throughput sequencing. Processing in the source paper ran as follows. To quantify the absolute abundance of each unique TCRbeta CDR3 region, sequences were collapsed and filtered. T cell fraction was estimated by normalization of TCRbeta template counts to usable DNA, with usable DNA being measured through amplification of reference genes present in all nucleated cells. Repertoire TCRs were annotated as SARS-CoV-2-specific when V gene, CDR3 amino acid sequence and J gene were exactly matched to a known reactive TCR set. The reference SARS-CoV-2 TCR set came from MIRA and was filtered for enrichment in COVID-19-positive ImmuneCODE repertoires, removing public or cross-reactive TCRs. Using the MIRA antigens, annotated TCRs were further analysed by specific ORF or by position within an ORF. Breadth was defined as the number of annotated unique rearrangements divided by the total number of unique productive rearrangements, and depth was defined as the summed frequency of the annotated unique rearrangements. Two-sided Wilcoxon rank-sum tests were used to compare TCR breadth between groups. Imported from immuneACCESS, the table was reduced by TCRdb to in-frame sequences with V and J called. These copies leave out some clones; in studies compared against another copy, an unresolved V gene accounts for under half, and the cause of the remainder is not known. V and J calls and clone size come straight from that table; D and trimming were deduced from the DNA. This sample holds about 140,000 clones; 80% to 90% were observed only once. Jointly, the top ten make up around 5% of the sample.

On this clone itself: The target of this receptor is not known. Per-nucleotide qualities are absent, and no much larger clonotype sits a single base away.

CDR1 and CDR2 (SGHDT, YYEEEE) derive from the germline V gene. The CDR3 starts with the cysteine, ends with the phenylalanine, and has 16 residues. The read is trimmed to its CDR3 DNA, 48 bases read in frame from base 1. For this chain, trimming is 0 bases at the V end and 5 bases at the J end, and the number of junction bases without a gene match is 11. What the time point label conveys for this sample: individuals recovered from natural SARS-CoV-2 infection. The sequence is built from TRBV5-6 and TRBJ2-7, with 7 bases matching TRBD2. The sequence was obtained from a human donor who had recovered from COVID-19. This specimen consisted of peripheral blood, obtained after recovery from COVID-19. The CDR3: CASSLASGPLGDEQYF. At the DNA level, the sequence is TGTGCCAGCAGCTTGGCTAGCGGACCCCTAGGGGACGAGCAGTACTTC.